One and the same sample provided the 9 T cell receptor beta chains below, sequenced in a study of Ad26.COV2.S vaccination and SARS-CoV-2 variants. Produced via immunoSEQ multiplex PCR; TCRdb's table is partial and in-frame only. The sample records over 200,000 clones, 85% to 90% being singletons. The sample's treatment: over 15 received Ad26.COV2.S at low or high dose, single or two shots; about five received placebo; per-sample allocation not given. Sampling was done on day 63 after the first vaccine or placebo injection. The material sequenced was peripheral blood, taken in a trial of Ad26.COV2.S vaccine versus placebo. These receptors were obtained from a person aged 18-60 years who received the Ad26.COV2.S COVID-19 vaccine or a placebo.

The rearrangement uses TRBV19 and TRBJ1-1; 8 bases map to TRBD1. Germline V lookup: CDR1 LNHDA, CDR2 SQIVND (reference sequence). CDR3 length: 16 amino acids. Unmatched junction bases numbered 6, after V lost 3 bases and J lost 0 bases. The CDR3 region has the DNA TGTGCCAGTAGTATCACCGGACAGGGTTTGAACACTGAAGCTTTCTTT. It yields the protein CASSITGQGLNTEAFF. Complete variable domain (other parts from reference TRBV19 and TRBJ1-1): DGGITQSPKYLFRKEGQNVTLSCEQNLNHDAMYWYRQDPGQGLRLIYYSQIVNDFQKGDIAEGYSVSREKKESFPLTVTSAQKNPTAFYLCASSITGQGLNTEAFFGQGTRLTVV.

The V and J genes are TRBV6-1 and TRBJ2-6; no reliable D call. Germline lookup yields CDR1 MNHNS and CDR2 SASEGT. This CDR3 is 18 amino acids long. V lost 0 bases to trimming and J lost 4 bases, with 16 bases between them. Here the CDR3 DNA reads TGTGCCAGCAGTGAAGCGCTCGCCTCGACGAGGGGGGCCAACGTCCTGACTTTC. Protein: CASSEALASTRGANVLTF.

The J gene is TRBJ2-1, the V gene TRBV28; TRBD2 agrees at 7 bases. CDR3 size: 17 residues. J was trimmed by 3 bases and V by 4 bases; bases with no gene match: 12. The V gene's germline CDR1 is MDHEN and CDR2 SYDVKM. DNA of the CDR3: TGTGCCAGCAGTTCCCAGGGCGGGAGTGGTCGCTACAATGAGCAGTTCTTC. Its translation: CASSSQGGSGRYNEQFF.

The chain carries TRBV6-2 or TRBV6-3 and TRBJ2-1; D might be TRBD2 (6 bases). Germline lookup yields CDR1 MNHEY and CDR2 SVGEGT. V lost 6 bases to trimming and J lost 2 bases, with 8 bases between them. The CDR3 totals 13 residues. The CDR3 is CASRPSAYNEQFF. Here the CDR3 DNA reads TGTGCCAGCAGACCTAGCGCCTACAATGAGCAGTTCTTC.

This chain connects TRBV7-9 to TRBJ1-6; D is perhaps TRBD1 (5 bases). This CDR3 spans 14 amino acids. CDR1 SEHNR and CDR2 FQNEAQ come from the germline V gene (reference sequence). V lost 5 bases, J lost 6 bases, and 11 bases lay in between. The CDR3 region has the DNA TGTGCCAGCAGCCCAGGGACCCGTAATTCACCCCTCCACTTT. Protein sequence: CASSPGTRNSPLHF.

V usage is TRBV11-2 and J usage is TRBJ2-7, with D unresolved. Looked up from germline, CDR1 is SGHAT and CDR2 is FQNNGV. The CDR3 loop spans 14 amino acids. V was pared by 6 bases and J by 0 bases, with 12 bases between. The CDR3 DNA reads as TGTGCCAGCAGGCCCGAGGTATACTCCTACGAGCAGTACTTC. Its protein is CASRPEVYSYEQYF.

Only one count was recorded for this clone. The chain employs TRBV28 and TRBJ2-1; TRBD1 agrees at 7 bases. Germline V lookup: CDR1 MDHEN, CDR2 SYDVKM. This CDR3 comprises 15 residues. Trimming at V came to 2 bases and at J to 4 bases, leaving 5 bases not matched to a gene. The CDR3 DNA sequence: TGTGCCAGCAGTTTAATACAGGGGTTGTACAATGAGCAGTTCTTC. It encodes CASSLIQGLYNEQFF.

V usage is TRBV4-1 and J usage is TRBJ2-7; the D gene is possibly TRBD2 (7 bases). CDR1 is MGHRA and CDR2 is YSYEKL in the germline V gene. Trimming pared 0 bases from V and 0 bases from J, leaving 15 bases between. The CDR3 sequence is 17 residues long. The CDR3 DNA sequence: TGCGCCAGCAGCCAAGATGGGGGGGGCACCGGCTCCTACGAGCAGTACTTC. Its protein is CASSQDGGGTGSYEQYF.

The chain joins TRBV5-1 to TRBJ1-2, with TRBD1 matching over 10 bases. The length of the CDR3 is 15 residues. CDR1 and CDR2 (germline): SGHRS, YFSETQ. The V segment lost 4 bases and the J segment 4 bases; nucleotides outside the gene matches: 7. The CDR3 sequence is CASSQTGGIGYGYTF. The CDR3 DNA reads as TGCGCCAGCAGCCAGACAGGGGGCATCGGCTATGGCTACACCTTC.